This TCR beta chain was identified during a study of CD8 T cells in ankylosing spondylitis. Study conclusions and caveats: Enrichment of disease-linked clones was reportedly significant in matched ankylosing spondylitis synovial fluid. In the blood and synovial fluid of reactive arthritis, some motif variants had been previously reported.

Quantitative 5'-RACE with molecular barcodes was used to make the TCR beta libraries. TCRdb fed the 5' RACE reads into MiXCR, producing one record per CDR3 protein. This sample has about 320,000 distinct CDR3 sequences, with 11% found just once. The CDR3 is made up of 14 amino acids. Trimming removed 3 bases from V and 1 base from J, with 9 bases in between. Comments on this clonotype: Its antigen remains unknown.

The TCR was taken from a female donor with ankylosing spondylitis or in good health (not recorded which). The specimen sequenced was blood, either unsorted or a sorted T cell fraction (not recorded which). The chain carries TRBV12-3 or TRBV12-4 and TRBJ1-1; D is unclear. The CDR3 region has the DNA TGTGCCAGCAGTTTTAACATAAAGAACACTGAAGCTTTCTTT. Protein: CASSFNIKNTEAFF.